The T cell receptor beta chain under discussion was sequenced for a study of cytomegalovirus exposure and HLA in healthy donors. This clone showed up just a few times. Looked up from germline, CDR1 is MNHNS and CDR2 is SASEGT. V gave up 7 bases and J gave up 4 bases, with 14 bases separating them. The CDR3 is made up of 14 amino acids. Only in-frame clones appear in the TCRdb table, and some are missing; sequencing was by immunoSEQ multiplex PCR. This sample has some 60,000 clones, with roughly 94% found just once. This sequence was found in a young man in good health and CMV-seropositive. V is TRBV6-1 and J is TRBJ1-3, with D unclear. The sequenced material came from PBMCs. The chain's CDR3 is CASTIGVEGNTIYF. CDR3 coding DNA: TGTGCCAGCACCATAGGAGTCGAGGGAAACACCATATATTTT.